This T cell receptor (beta chain) comes out of a study of cytomegalovirus exposure and HLA in healthy donors. Notes on this clone: Antigen specificity is unknown.

Findings and limits, study-wide: According to an earlier analysis, most TCR beta V segments yielded productive rearrangements about 90% or about 30% of the time.

Use of 60 Vbeta and 13 Jbeta primers characterized the PCR. The data were produced by immunoSEQ multiplex PCR, yet TCRdb's version contains in-frame clones alone and is incomplete. Of fewer than 140,000 clones in the sample, over 70% were seen once. The sequenced material came from PBMCs. This sequence was found in a boy aged 5-17 years in good health and CMV-seronegative.

The CDR3 is CAWSDQDLRYSYNEQFF. The CDR3 DNA reads as TGTGCCTGGAGTGACCAGGATTTGCGTTACTCCTACAATGAGCAGTTCTTC. V is TRBV30 and J is TRBJ2-1, with D uncertain. The length of the CDR3 is 17 residues. CDR1 is GTSNPN and CDR2 is SVGIG in the germline V gene (reference sequence). Trimming shortened V by 1 base and J by 0 bases, and 16 bases separated the two germline ends. Supplemented by reference TRBV30 and TRBJ2-1, the full variable domain reads SQTIHQWPATLVQPVGSPLSLECTVEGTSNPNLYWYRQAAGRGLQLLFYSVGIGQISSEVPQNLSASRPQDRQFILSSKKLLLSDSGFYLCAWSDQDLRYSYNEQFFGPGTRLTVL.